Listed here are 16 T cell receptor beta chains from one sample, sequenced in a study of OX40 agonist ivuxolimab in advanced cancers. Receptor libraries were prepared by the immunoSEQ multiplex PCR assay. TCRdb took this table from immuneACCESS and kept in-frame rearrangements with V and J called. Such tables lack part of the clones; where checked against another copy, unresolved V genes explain under half of the gap, and the rest is unexplained. The sample table holds 55,000 to 70,000 clones, of which roughly 86% were seen once. The ten largest clonotypes hold about 2.6% of the sample. The sample here was CD4+ or CD8+ T cells sorted from blood, taken in a trial of the OX40 agonist ivuxolimab. The receptors here all came from an adult with an advanced solid tumor such as melanoma, head and neck, liver or kidney cancer.

This rearrangement joins TRBV7-2 to TRBJ2-5; D remains ambiguous. The end of the DNA fits TRBJ2-7 better, so the J call may be wrong. Looked up from germline, CDR1 is SGHTA and CDR2 is FQGNSA. The CDR3 sequence is 11 residues long. Written as DNA, the CDR3 is TGTGCCAGCAGAATTTCCTACGAGCAGTACTTC. As protein: CASRISYEQYF.

In its sample, this clone was seen once. The CDR3 here is CASRRSLGTYEQYF. As DNA, the CDR3 is TGTGCCAGCAGGCGGTCGTTAGGGACCTACGAGCAGTACTTC. The chain joins TRBV7-6 to TRBJ2-7; D unclear. From germline, CDR1 is SGHVS and CDR2 FNYEAQ. The CDR3 has 14 amino acids. The V end was cut by 6 bases, the J end by 2 bases, with 14 bases between. Full variable domain (rest looked up from reference TRBV7-6 and TRBJ2-7): GAGVSQSPRYKVTKRGQDVALRCDPISGHVSLYWYRQALGQGPEFLTYFNYEAQQDKSGLPNDRFSAERPEGSISTLTIQRTEQRDSAMYRCASRRSLGTYEQYFGPGTRLTVT.

The rearrangement links TRBV30 to TRBJ2-3; no reliable D call. Germline values: CDR1 GTSNPN, CDR2 SVGIG (reference sequence). This CDR3 has 12 amino acids. Between the trimmed V and J ends, which lost 1 base and 2 bases, there was a span of 4 bases. DNA for the CDR3: TGTGCCTGGAGTGAAGTCACAGATACGCAGTATTTT. Translating gives CAWSEVTDTQYF.

This sequence joins TRBV11-2 and TRBJ2-3; D gene ambiguous. The CDR3 sequence is 15 residues long. V lost 1 base and J lost 2, with 10 bases in between. CDR1 and CDR2 from the germline V gene are SGHAT and FQNNGV. CDR3 loop: CASSLVGNPTDTQYF. In DNA, the CDR3 is TGTGCCAGCAGCTTAGTAGGGAATCCCACAGATACGCAGTATTTT.

This rearrangement joins TRBV2 to TRBJ2-1; D gene ambiguous. CDR1 and CDR2 from the germline V gene are SNHLY and FYNNEI. V was cut by 7 bases and J by 5 bases, with 15 bases left in between. CDR3 length: 14 residues. CDR3 loop: CASTLGGFNNEQFF. CDR3 sequence (DNA): TGTGCCAGCACCTTAGGCGGCTTCAACAATGAGCAGTTCTTC.

V and J are TRBV10-3 and TRBJ1-3; unclear D gene. The CDR3 length is 13 residues. Germline CDR1 is ENHRY and CDR2 is SYGVKD. Trimming took off 0 bases at V and 11 bases at J, with 11 bases between the two ends. CDR3 amino acids: CAISESEDVAIYF. The DNA of the CDR3 is TGTGCCATCAGTGAGTCTGAGGACGTAGCCATATATTTT.

The gene calls are TRBV18 and TRBJ1-2; D not certain. CDR3 length: 14 amino acids. V lost 5 bases and J lost 5, with 15 bases in between. Germline CDR1 KGHSH, CDR2 LQKENI. The CDR3: CASSAGFPEYGYTF. The CDR3 DNA is TGTGCCAGCTCAGCGGGTTTCCCGGAGTATGGCTACACCTTC.

V and J are TRBV6-5 and TRBJ1-4; D not certain. The CDR3 is made up of 13 amino acids. CDR1 MNHEY and CDR2 SVGAGI come from the germline V gene. The V end was cut by 1 base, the J end by 5 bases, with 5 bases between. DNA for the CDR3: TGTGCCAGCAGTTACTGGCAGAATGAAAAACTGTTTTTT. Translating gives CASSYWQNEKLFF.

V gene TRBV6-5 combines with J gene TRBJ2-7; D possibly corresponds to TRBD2 (6 bases). Germline loops: CDR1 MNHEY, CDR2 SVGAGI. V lost 0 bases and J 3 bases, leaving 15 bases between the germline ends. This CDR3 is 16 amino acids long. CDR3 residues: CASSYSGGEVSYEQYF. In DNA form, the CDR3 reads TGTGCCAGCAGTTACTCGGGCGGGGAGGTAAGCTACGAGCAGTACTTC.

This clone was recorded only once. J is TRBJ2-7 and V is TRBV21-1; the table names TRBD1, a call not compared with the DNA. TRBV21-1 is designated a pseudogene. CDR3 size: 15 residues. The CDR3 DNA reads TGTGCCAGCAGCCAGGGAAGGACAGGGGTCTACGAGCAGTACTTC. This sequence encodes CASSQGRTGVYEQYF.

The V gene is TRBV6-5, the J gene TRBJ2-5; D gene ambiguous. The ends were cut back, 6 bases at V and 8 bases at J, with 16 bases in the middle. Germline CDR1 and CDR2: MNHEY and SVGAGI. The CDR3 totals 13 residues. The CDR3 loop is CASRLVVGGTQYF. The CDR3 DNA reads as TGTGCCAGCAGGCTAGTAGTTGGTGGTACCCAGTACTTC.

The chain is built from TRBV28 and TRBJ1-1; tentatively, D is TRBD1 (6 bases). Germline loops: CDR1 MDHEN, CDR2 SYDVKM. The CDR3 is 13 amino acids. V was trimmed by 7 bases and J by 1 base, leaving 10 bases between them. The CDR3 sequence is CASNRGQNTEAFF. The CDR3 region has the DNA TGTGCCAGCAATCGGGGGCAGAACACTGAAGCTTTCTTT.

This chain uses TRBV27 with TRBJ1-2; D perhaps matches TRBD1 (5 bases). The V end was cut by 6 bases, the J end by 2 bases, with 13 bases between. Germline loops: CDR1 MNHEY, CDR2 SMNVEV (reference sequence). The CDR3 covers 14 residues. The CDR3 bases are TGTGCCAGCAGCTCCCTTCGGGACAACTATGGCTACACCTTC. It specifies CASSSLRDNYGYTF.

The chain has TRBV6-1 and TRBJ2-3, with 10 bases that match TRBD1. Germline CDR1 MNHNS, CDR2 SASEGT. The junction had 5 bases not matched to a gene; V was cut back by 3 bases and J by 5 bases. The CDR3 length is 15 residues. CDR3 in amino acids: CASSDGQGVLDTQYF. Here the CDR3 DNA reads TGTGCCAGCAGTGACGGACAGGGGGTGTTAGATACGCAGTATTTT.

This rearrangement joins TRBV27 to TRBJ1-4, with 9 positions matching TRBD1. The CDR3 length is 14 residues. The V gene's germline CDR1 is MNHEY and CDR2 SMNVEV (reference sequence). J gave up 8 bases and V 4 bases, and 5 bases lay outside the gene matches. The CDR3 is CASSYTGGFEKLFF. Here the CDR3 DNA reads TGTGCCAGCAGTTACACAGGGGGCTTCGAAAAACTGTTTTTT.

The chain joins TRBV30 to TRBJ2-2; TRBD1 matches 9 bases. CDR3 length equals 16 residues. Germline loops: CDR1 GTSNPN, CDR2 SVGIG (reference sequence). The V segment lost 0 bases and the J segment 5 bases; nucleotides outside the gene matches: 7. The CDR3 protein is CAWSVQSGQGTGELFF. The CDR3 DNA sequence: TGTGCCTGGAGTGTCCAATCGGGACAGGGAACCGGGGAGCTGTTTTTT.